Each of the 29 T cell receptor beta chains below was sequenced from the same sample in a study of blood T cell repertoires in COVID-19. Measured with immunoSEQ multiplex PCR; TCRdb has only the in-frame clones, and not every one. The table includes 45,000 to 55,000 clones, 88% detected once. The sequencing input was peripheral blood. The receptors were gathered from a human donor in a cohort sampled during active COVID-19.

The rearrangement joins TRBV6-1 to TRBJ1-2; D is undetermined. Germline V lookup: CDR1 MNHNS, CDR2 SASEGT. The germline V and J ends were trimmed by 2 bases and 8 bases, with 15 bases remaining between them. This CDR3 spans 14 amino acids. For the CDR3, the DNA is TGTGCCAGCAGTGAACCAGGTCTTGGATCCGGCTACACCTTC. Its translation is CASSEPGLGSGYTF.

V and J are TRBV6-5 and TRBJ2-7; TRBD2 agrees at 13 bases. The CDR3 covers 16 residues. Germline CDR1 reads MNHEY; CDR2 reads SVGAGI. V shed 0 bases, J shed 1 base, and the junction held 0 bases outside the gene matches. The CDR3 DNA reads as TGTGCCAGCAGTTACTCGGGACTAGCGGGATCCTACGAGCAGTACTTC. This encodes CASSYSGLAGSYEQYF.

At least ten counts were recorded for this clone. The genes are TRBV6-5 and TRBJ2-7; D may be TRBD1 (6 bases). The CDR3 length is 14 residues. Germline V gene data show CDR1 as MNHEY and CDR2 as SVGAGI. Trimming shortened V by 6 bases and J by 4 bases, and 16 bases separated the two germline ends. CDR3 nucleotide sequence: TGTGCCAGCAGCCACGTGGGGGCAACTTACGAGCAGTACTTC. It encodes CASSHVGATYEQYF.

The chain joins TRBV7-9 to TRBJ2-1; D perhaps matches TRBD2 (5 bases). The germline V gene has CDR1 SEHNR and CDR2 FQNEAQ (reference sequence). V lost 3 bases, J lost 4 bases, and 7 bases lay in between. The CDR3 contains 13 residues. For the CDR3, the DNA is TGTGCCAGCAGCTTCCCGGGATACAATGAGCAGTTCTTC. Its protein product is CASSFPGYNEQFF. The full variable domain, in which reference TRBV7-9 and TRBJ2-1 provide the parts outside the CDR3, is DTGVSQNPRHKITKRGQNVTFRCDPISEHNRLYWYRQTLGQGPEFLTYFQNEAQLEKSRLLSDRFSAERPKGSFSTLEIQRTEQGDSAMYLCASSFPGYNEQFFGPGTRLTVL.

The rearrangement joins TRBV18 to TRBJ2-5; 8 nucleotides line up with TRBD1. The germline gives CDR1 KGHSH, CDR2 LQKENI. The CDR3 runs to 15 residues. V lost 2 bases to trimming and J lost 4 bases; unmatched junction nucleotides: 6. The CDR3 nucleotides are TGTGCCAGCTCACCAGGGCAGGGGGCTGTAGAGACCCAGTACTTC. It encodes CASSPGQGAVETQYF. Filled out from reference TRBV18 and TRBJ2-5, the complete variable domain reads NAGVMQNPRHLVRRRGQEARLRCSPMKGHSHVYWYRQLPEEGLKFMVYLQKENIIDESGMPKERFSAEFPKEGPSILRIQQVVRGDSAAYFCASSPGQGAVETQYFGPGTRLLVL.

The chain has TRBV5-1 and TRBJ1-6, with TRBD1 as a possible D gene (5 bases). V lost 1 base to trimming and J lost 6 bases, with 11 bases between them. Germline V gives CDR1 SGHRS, CDR2 YFSETQ. The CDR3 totals 15 residues. The CDR3 bases are TGCGCCAGCAGCTTGTTTGGACACAGTAATTCACCCCTCCACTTT. Protein sequence: CASSLFGHSNSPLHF.

The V and J genes are TRBV29-1 and TRBJ2-7, with D unresolved. V shed 1 base and J shed 2 bases, with 9 bases lying between them. Germline V gene data show CDR1 as SQVTM and CDR2 as ANQGSEA. The CDR3 is 13 residues long. The CDR3, as DNA: TGCAGCGTTGAAGGCACTGCCGCCTACGAGCAGTACTTC. It codes for CSVEGTAAYEQYF.

The chain employs TRBV14 and TRBJ2-5, with 14 nucleotides matching TRBD2. The CDR3 has 16 amino acids. Per the germline V gene, CDR1 is SGHDN and CDR2 is FVKESK. V lost 4 bases to trimming and J lost 4 bases; unmatched junction nucleotides: 5. In nucleotides, the CDR3 is TGTGCCAGCAGCCCCGGACTAGCGGGAGGACTAGAGACCCAGTACTTC. Translated, it gives CASSPGLAGGLETQYF.

This chain's CDR3 is CASSLSRGYTF. The CDR3 DNA reads TGTGCCAGCAGCTTAAGTCGTGGCTACACCTTC. J is TRBJ1-2 and V is TRBV7-3; D is unresolved. The germline gives CDR1 SGHTA, CDR2 FQGTGA. The CDR3 extends over 11 amino acids. Trimming shortened V by 1 base and J by 7 bases, and 4 bases separated the two germline ends.

The genes are TRBV3-1 (or the pseudogene TRBV3-2) and TRBJ1-1, with 7 bases aligning to TRBD1. Looked up from germline, CDR1 is LGHDT and CDR2 is YNNKEL (reference sequence). The V segment lost 4 bases and the J segment 1 base; nucleotides outside the gene matches: 3. The CDR3 runs 14 residues. This chain's CDR3 is CASSLGTENTEAFF. In nucleotides, the CDR3 is TGTGCCAGCAGCCTGGGGACAGAGAACACTGAAGCTTTCTTT.

V and J are TRBV11-2 and TRBJ2-1, with D possibly being TRBD1 (6 bases). The V gene lost 5 bases and the J gene lost 7 bases, with 18 bases spanning the gap. CDR1 is SGHAT, CDR2 FQNNGV, per germline. The CDR3 runs 15 residues. For the CDR3, the DNA is TGTGCCAGCAGCCTTATTCAGACCCAGGGGAATGAGCAGTTCTTC. Translated: CASSLIQTQGNEQFF.

The V and J genes are TRBV5-5 and TRBJ2-3; D might be TRBD1 (5 bases). Germline CDR1 and CDR2: SGHKS and YYEKEE (reference sequence). The CDR3 length is 15 residues. The ends were cut back, 4 bases at V and 1 base at J, with 13 bases in the middle. CDR3 sequence (DNA): TGTGCCAGCAGCCGAGGTAGGGGCCGCACAGATACGCAGTATTTT. Protein sequence: CASSRGRGRTDTQYF. Based on the CDR3 plus reference TRBV5-5 and TRBJ2-3, the full variable domain is DAGVTQSPTHLIKTRGQQVTLRCSPISGHKSVSWYQQVLGQGPQFIFQYYEKEERGRGNFPDRFSARQFPNYSSELNVNALLLGDSALYLCASSRGRGRTDTQYFGPGTRLTVL.

CDR3 nucleotides: TGTGCCAGTATCCAAACAGGGGGCCCGAACACCGGGGAGCTGTTTTTT. It is translated as CASIQTGGPNTGELFF. This chain joins TRBV19 and TRBJ2-2; TRBD1 aligns across 9 bases. Germline V CDR1 and CDR2: LNHDA, SQIVND (reference sequence). The CDR3 extends over 16 amino acids. Trimming cost V 7 bases and J 0 bases; bases outside gene matches: 6. Full variable domain (remainder filled in from reference TRBV19 and TRBJ2-2): DGGITQSPKYLFRKEGQNVTLSCEQNLNHDAMYWYRQDPGQGLRLIYYSQIVNDFQKGDIAEGYSVSREKKESFPLTVTSAQKNPTAFYLCASIQTGGPNTGELFFGEGSRLTVL.

The genes are TRBV7-9 and TRBJ2-5; TRBD2 matches at 8 bases. Germline assignment: CDR1 SEHNR and CDR2 FQNEAQ (reference sequence). This CDR3 contains 19 residues. V trimming: 4 bases; J trimming: 5 bases; junction bases outside the gene matches: 21. This chain's CDR3 is CASSSREMARGGPKETQYF. CDR3 in DNA: TGTGCCAGCAGCTCACGGGAAATGGCTCGCGGGGGGCCGAAGGAGACCCAGTACTTC. The full variable domain, rest sourced from reference TRBV7-9 and TRBJ2-5, is DTGVSQNPRHKITKRGQNVTFRCDPISEHNRLYWYRQTLGQGPEFLTYFQNEAQLEKSRLLSDRFSAERPKGSFSTLEIQRTEQGDSAMYLCASSSREMARGGPKETQYFGPGTRLLVL.

The chain combines TRBV11-3 with TRBJ1-1; the D is unclear. This CDR3 region has 12 residues. The V end was cut by 3 bases, the J end by 3 bases, with 5 bases between. From germline, CDR1 is SGHNT and CDR2 YENEEA. The CDR3 loop is CASSLGHTEAFF. CDR3 DNA sequence: TGTGCCAGCAGCTTGGGCCACACTGAAGCTTTCTTT.

V usage is TRBV19 and J usage is TRBJ2-4; tentatively, D is TRBD2 (7 bases). V lost 1 base, J lost 9 bases, and 16 bases lay in between. CDR3 length equals 15 residues. From germline, CDR1 is LNHDA and CDR2 SQIVND (reference sequence). The CDR3 DNA reads TGTGCCAGTAGTATAGGGACAGCGGGACGGGGCATTCAGTACTTC. Its translation: CASSIGTAGRGIQYF.

The chain has TRBV5-6 and TRBJ2-2; 13 nucleotides agree with TRBD2. The junction had 4 bases not matched to a gene; V was cut back by 4 bases and J by 1 base. Per germline, CDR1 SGHDT and CDR2 YYEEEE. This CDR3 region has 17 residues. The CDR3 DNA reads TGTGCCAGCAGCCCGGGACTAGCGGGGAAGAACACCGGGGAGCTGTTTTTT. This codes for CASSPGLAGKNTGELFF.

This clone was recorded only once. This chain connects TRBV6-5 to TRBJ1-4; 10 bases align to TRBD1. J gave up 7 bases and V 7 bases, and 9 bases lay outside the gene matches. Per the germline V gene, CDR1 is MNHEY and CDR2 is SVGAGI. This CDR3 is built from 15 residues. CDR3 sequence (DNA): TGTGCCAGCACACCACGACAGGGGGCTATTGAAAAACTGTTTTTT. Protein: CASTPRQGAIEKLFF.

V usage is TRBV27 and J usage is TRBJ2-5; D remains ambiguous. Per the germline V gene, CDR1 is MNHEY and CDR2 is SMNVEV (reference sequence). CDR3 length: 13 amino acids. Trimming took 0 bases from V and 4 from J, leaving 6 bases between them. CDR3 sequence reads: CASSLSSPETQYF. The CDR3 nucleotides are TGTGCCAGCAGTTTATCTAGTCCAGAGACCCAGTACTTC.

The V and J genes are TRBV24-1 and TRBJ1-5; 10 bases are shared with TRBD1. There are 18 residues in the CDR3. Unmatched junction bases numbered 19, after V lost 8 bases and J lost 7 bases. In germline, CDR1 is KGHDR, CDR2 SFDVKD. The CDR3 loop reads CATKSTGQGPREGQPQHF. CDR3 nucleotide sequence: TGTGCCACCAAGTCGACGGGACAGGGGCCCCGAGAAGGGCAGCCCCAGCATTTT.

This chain connects TRBV19 to TRBJ1-2; a weak D match, TRBD1 (6 bases). Looked up from germline, CDR1 is LNHDA and CDR2 is SQIVND (reference sequence). The CDR3 length is 12 residues. Trimming removed 4 bases at V and 6 bases at J, with 9 bases between. CDR3 in amino acids: CASSSTGNGYTF. The CDR3 coding sequence is TGTGCCAGTAGTAGCACAGGGAATGGCTACACCTTC.

The rearrangement uses TRBV2 and TRBJ1-2, with TRBD1 matching over 7 bases. This CDR3 is built from 14 residues. Germline V gene lookup returns CDR1 SNHLY and CDR2 FYNNEI. After removal of 8 bases from V and 4 bases from J, the junction contained 10 bases not matched to a gene. DNA for the CDR3: TGTGCCAGCGCTGGGACAGCCGCTCTCTATGGCTACACCTTC. As protein: CASAGTAALYGYTF.

The chain couples TRBV2 to TRBJ1-5; TRBD1 is a possible D gene (5 bases). Deletions cut 4 bases from V and 1 base from J, with 11 bases between. Germline assignment: CDR1 SNHLY and CDR2 FYNNEI. CDR3 size: 15 residues. CDR3 DNA sequence: TGTGCCAGCAGTGGGACAAGGGGAAGCAATCAGCCCCAGCATTTT. Amino acids: CASSGTRGSNQPQHF.

The chain joins TRBV6-2 or TRBV6-3 to TRBJ2-7, with D possibly TRBD2 on 6 matching bases. The CDR3 spans 14 residues. From germline, CDR1 is MNHEY and CDR2 SVGEGT. The V gene lost 2 bases and the J gene lost 3 bases, with 11 bases spanning the gap. In DNA form, the CDR3 reads TGTGCCAGCAGTTACGGGCAGGGAGGCTACGAGCAGTACTTC. The encoded protein is CASSYGQGGYEQYF.

This sequence joins TRBV21-1 and TRBJ2-5; TRBD1 reflects the table's D call only, with no check against the DNA. TRBV21-1 is designated a pseudogene. The CDR3 runs 16 residues. The CDR3 region is CASSIRTGETQETQYF. CDR3 nucleotides: TGTGCCAGCAGCATACGGACAGGAGAAACCCAAGAGACCCAGTACTTC.

This clone was recorded once. The CDR3 reads CASSPYPGRRGSPLHF. The DNA for the CDR3 is TGTGCCAGCAGTCCTTACCCGGGACGGCGGGGTTCACCCCTCCACTTT. V gene TRBV27 combines with J gene TRBJ1-6, with a weak D call TRBD1 (5 bases). This CDR3 spans 16 amino acids. In germline, CDR1 is MNHEY, CDR2 SMNVEV (reference sequence). V dropped 5 bases and J dropped 9 bases, with 20 bases sitting between them.

The chain couples TRBV25-1 to TRBJ2-6; D might be TRBD2 (6 bases). CDR1 MGHDK and CDR2 SYGVNS come from the germline V gene. The CDR3 has 16 amino acids. V lost 3 bases to trimming and J lost 0 bases, with 9 bases between them. The CDR3 sequence: CASSEAGSSGANVLTF. CDR3 coding DNA: TGTGCCAGCAGTGAGGCCGGGAGCTCTGGGGCCAACGTCCTGACTTTC.

This clone is medium-sized within its sample. The rearrangement joins TRBV4-3 to TRBJ2-2; TRBD2 might be the D (6 bases). Germline V gene lookup returns CDR1 LGHNA and CDR2 YSLEER. The CDR3 runs 14 residues. The V gene lost 0 bases and the J gene lost 7 bases, with 9 bases spanning the gap. In nucleotides, the CDR3 is TGCGCCAGCAGCCAAGATCGGGGGAACGGGGAGCTGTTTTTT. Encoded protein: CASSQDRGNGELFF.

This clone was observed a few times. The chain employs TRBV11-2 and TRBJ2-7; D is possibly TRBD2 (5 bases). The length of the CDR3 is 16 residues. The ends were cut back, 4 bases at V and 3 bases at J, with 19 bases in the middle. Germline V CDR1 and CDR2: SGHAT, FQNNGV. CDR3 DNA sequence: TGTGCCAGCAGCTCCCCCTCGGGTGCGCGGGTCTACGAGCAGTACTTC. Translated: CASSSPSGARVYEQYF.